This T cell receptor (beta chain) was identified during a study of OX40 agonist ivuxolimab in advanced cancers. Germline V gives CDR1 SGHNT, CDR2 YYREEE (reference sequence). V was cut by 1 base and J by 4 bases, with 9 bases left in between. This CDR3 region has 13 residues. The protocol was immunoSEQ multiplex PCR, while the TCRdb copy is restricted to in-frame clones and leaves out a portion. This repertoire shows 72,000 or so clones, almost 90% found once; its top ten account for 0.8% to 0.9%. The material sequenced was CD4+ or CD8+ T cells sorted from blood, taken in a trial of the OX40 agonist ivuxolimab. V and J are TRBV5-4 and TRBJ2-7, with a possible D match to TRBD1 (6 bases). This sequence originates from an adult with an advanced solid tumor such as melanoma, head and neck, liver or kidney cancer. In DNA, the CDR3 is TGTGCCAGCAGCTTGCGGGACACTTACGAGCAGTACTTC. It specifies CASSLRDTYEQYF.